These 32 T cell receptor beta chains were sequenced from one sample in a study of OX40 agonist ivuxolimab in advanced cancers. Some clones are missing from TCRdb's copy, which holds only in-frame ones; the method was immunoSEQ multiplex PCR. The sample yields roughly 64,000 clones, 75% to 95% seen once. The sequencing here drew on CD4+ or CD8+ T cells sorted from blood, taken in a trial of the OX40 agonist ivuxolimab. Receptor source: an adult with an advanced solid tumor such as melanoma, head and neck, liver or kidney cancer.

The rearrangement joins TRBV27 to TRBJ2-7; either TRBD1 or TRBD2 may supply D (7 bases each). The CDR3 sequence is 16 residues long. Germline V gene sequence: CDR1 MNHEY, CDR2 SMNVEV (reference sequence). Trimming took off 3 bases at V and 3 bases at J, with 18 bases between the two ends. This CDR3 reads CASSFLGGGSGYEQYF. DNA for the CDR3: TGTGCCAGCAGTTTTTTAGGGGGCGGGAGCGGCTACGAGCAGTACTTC.

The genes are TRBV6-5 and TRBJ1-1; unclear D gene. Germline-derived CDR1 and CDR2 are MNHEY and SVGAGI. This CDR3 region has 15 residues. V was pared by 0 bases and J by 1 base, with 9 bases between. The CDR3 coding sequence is TGTGCCAGCAGTTACTCGGTCATAGAGAACACTGAAGCTTTCTTT. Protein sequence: CASSYSVIENTEAFF.

The CDR3 loop is CASSQGTGRTYNEQFF. CDR3 sequence (DNA): TGCGCCAGCAGCCAGGGGACAGGGAGAACCTACAATGAGCAGTTCTTC. The chain employs TRBV4-1 and TRBJ2-1, with 9 bases fitting TRBD1. The CDR3 is 16 residues long. The V segment lost 3 bases and the J segment 2 bases; nucleotides outside the gene matches: 5. Germline V gives CDR1 MGHRA, CDR2 YSYEKL.

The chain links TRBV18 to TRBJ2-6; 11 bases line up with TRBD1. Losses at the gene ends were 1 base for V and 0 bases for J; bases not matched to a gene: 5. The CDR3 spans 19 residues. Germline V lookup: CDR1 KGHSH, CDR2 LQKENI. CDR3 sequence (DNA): TGTGCCAGCTCACCACAGGGACAGGGGGTTGGCTCTGGGGCCAACGTCCTGACTTTC. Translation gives CASSPQGQGVGSGANVLTF.

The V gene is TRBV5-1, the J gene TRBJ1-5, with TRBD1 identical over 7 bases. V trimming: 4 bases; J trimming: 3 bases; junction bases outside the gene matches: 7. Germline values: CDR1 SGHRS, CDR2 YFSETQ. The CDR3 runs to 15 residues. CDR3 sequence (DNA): TGCGCCAGCAGCACCGGGACAGCTCTCAATCAGCCCCAGCATTTT. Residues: CASSTGTALNQPQHF.

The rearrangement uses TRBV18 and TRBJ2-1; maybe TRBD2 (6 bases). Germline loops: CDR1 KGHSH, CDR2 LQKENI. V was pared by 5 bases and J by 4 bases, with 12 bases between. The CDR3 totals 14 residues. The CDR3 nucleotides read TGTGCCAGCTCAGCGACTAGAGAGTACAATGAGCAGTTCTTC. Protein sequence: CASSATREYNEQFF.

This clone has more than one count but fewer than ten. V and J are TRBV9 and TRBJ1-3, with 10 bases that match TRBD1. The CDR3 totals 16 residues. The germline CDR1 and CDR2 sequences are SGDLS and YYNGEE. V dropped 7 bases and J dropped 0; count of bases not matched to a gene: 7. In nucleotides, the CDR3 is TGTGCCAGCGACAGGGGGCGAGAGACCTCTGGAAACACCATATATTTT. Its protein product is CASDRGRETSGNTIYF.

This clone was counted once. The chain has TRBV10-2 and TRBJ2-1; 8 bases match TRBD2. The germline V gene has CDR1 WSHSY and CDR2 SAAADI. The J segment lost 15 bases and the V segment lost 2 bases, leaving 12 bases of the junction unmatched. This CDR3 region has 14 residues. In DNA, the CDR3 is TGCGCCAGCAGTGAGCCTGGACTAGCAGGAGGGCGGTTCTTC. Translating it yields CASSEPGLAGGRFF.

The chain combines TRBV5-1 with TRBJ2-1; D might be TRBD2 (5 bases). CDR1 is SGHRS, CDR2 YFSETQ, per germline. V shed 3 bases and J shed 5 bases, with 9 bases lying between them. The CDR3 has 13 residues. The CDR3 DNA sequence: TGCGCCAGCAGCTGGAAGAGGGACAATGAGCAGTTCTTC. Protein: CASSWKRDNEQFF.

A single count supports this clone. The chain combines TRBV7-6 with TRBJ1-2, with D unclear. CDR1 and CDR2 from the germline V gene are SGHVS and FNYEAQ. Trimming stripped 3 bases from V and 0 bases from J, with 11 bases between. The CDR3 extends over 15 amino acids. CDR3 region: CASSLAPTSNYGYTF. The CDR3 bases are TGTGCCAGCAGCTTGGCACCGACGTCTAACTATGGCTACACCTTC.

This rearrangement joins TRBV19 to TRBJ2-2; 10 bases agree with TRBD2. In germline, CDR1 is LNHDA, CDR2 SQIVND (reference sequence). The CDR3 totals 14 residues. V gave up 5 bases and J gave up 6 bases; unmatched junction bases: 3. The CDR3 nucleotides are TGTGCCAGTAGTTCGGGACTAGCGTCCGGGGAGCTGTTTTTT. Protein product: CASSSGLASGELFF.

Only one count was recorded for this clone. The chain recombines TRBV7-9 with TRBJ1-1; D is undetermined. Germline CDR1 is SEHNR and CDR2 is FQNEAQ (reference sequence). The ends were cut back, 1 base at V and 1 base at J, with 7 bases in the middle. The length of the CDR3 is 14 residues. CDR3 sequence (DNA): TGTGCCAGCAGCTTAGTACGGCAGAACACTGAAGCTTTCTTT. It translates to CASSLVRQNTEAFF.

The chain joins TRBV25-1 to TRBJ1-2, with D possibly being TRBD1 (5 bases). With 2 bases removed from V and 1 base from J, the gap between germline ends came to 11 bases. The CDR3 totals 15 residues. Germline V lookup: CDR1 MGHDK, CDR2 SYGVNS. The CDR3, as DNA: TGTGCCAGCAGTGAAGGCGGCAGGGATAACTATGGCTACACCTTC. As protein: CASSEGGRDNYGYTF.

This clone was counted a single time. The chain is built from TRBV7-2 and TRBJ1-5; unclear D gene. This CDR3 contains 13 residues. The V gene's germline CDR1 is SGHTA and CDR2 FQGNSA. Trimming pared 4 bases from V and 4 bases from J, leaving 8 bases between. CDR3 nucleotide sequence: TGTGCCAGCAGCTCCAACCTGAATCAGCCCCAGCATTTT. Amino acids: CASSSNLNQPQHF.

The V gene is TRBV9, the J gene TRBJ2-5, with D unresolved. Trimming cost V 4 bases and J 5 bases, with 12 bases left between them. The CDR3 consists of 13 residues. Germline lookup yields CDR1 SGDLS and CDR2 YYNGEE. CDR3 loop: CASSRVGRETQYF. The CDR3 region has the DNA TGTGCCAGCAGCCGGGTCGGGCGGGAGACCCAGTACTTC.

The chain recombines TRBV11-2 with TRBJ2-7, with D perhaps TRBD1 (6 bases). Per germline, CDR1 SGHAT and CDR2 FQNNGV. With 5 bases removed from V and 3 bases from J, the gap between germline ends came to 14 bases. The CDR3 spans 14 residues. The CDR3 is CASSIQGIHYEQYF. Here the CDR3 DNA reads TGTGCCAGCAGCATCCAGGGGATCCACTACGAGCAGTACTTC.

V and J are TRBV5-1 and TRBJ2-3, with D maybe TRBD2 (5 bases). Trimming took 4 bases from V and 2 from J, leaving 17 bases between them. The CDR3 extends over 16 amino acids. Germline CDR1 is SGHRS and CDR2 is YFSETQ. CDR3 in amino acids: CASSAGPTTPTDTQYF. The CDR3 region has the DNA TGCGCCAGCAGCGCGGGCCCGACTACACCCACAGATACGCAGTATTTT. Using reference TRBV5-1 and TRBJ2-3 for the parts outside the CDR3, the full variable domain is KAGVTQTPRYLIKTRGQQVTLSCSPISGHRSVSWYQQTPGQGLQFLFEYFSETQRNKGNFPGRFSGRQFSNSRSEMNVSTLELGDSALYLCASSAGPTTPTDTQYFGPGTRLTVL.

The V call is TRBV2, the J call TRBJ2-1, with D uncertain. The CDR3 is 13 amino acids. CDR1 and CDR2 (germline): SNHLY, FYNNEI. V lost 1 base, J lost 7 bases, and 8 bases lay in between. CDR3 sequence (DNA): TGTGCCAGCAGTGAAGGGGTGGTAAATGAGCAGTTCTTC. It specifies CASSEGVVNEQFF.

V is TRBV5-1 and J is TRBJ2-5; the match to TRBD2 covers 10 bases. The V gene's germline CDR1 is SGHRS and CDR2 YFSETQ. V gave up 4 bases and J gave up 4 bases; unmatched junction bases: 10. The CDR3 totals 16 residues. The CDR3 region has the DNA TGCGCCAGCAGCGAGAGGCATAGCGGGAGGTTAGAGACCCAGTACTTC. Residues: CASSERHSGRLETQYF.

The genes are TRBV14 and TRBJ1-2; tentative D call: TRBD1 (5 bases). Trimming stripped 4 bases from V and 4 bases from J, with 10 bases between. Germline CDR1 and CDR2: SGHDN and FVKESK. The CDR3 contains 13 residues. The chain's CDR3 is CASSPGLFYGYTF. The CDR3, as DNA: TGTGCCAGCAGCCCGGGACTCTTCTATGGCTACACCTTC.

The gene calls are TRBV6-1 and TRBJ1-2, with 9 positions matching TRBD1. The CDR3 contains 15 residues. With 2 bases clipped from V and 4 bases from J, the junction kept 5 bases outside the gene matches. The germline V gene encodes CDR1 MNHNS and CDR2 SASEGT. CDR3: CASSEFGTGSYGYTF. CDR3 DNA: TGTGCCAGCAGTGAATTTGGGACAGGGAGCTATGGCTACACCTTC.

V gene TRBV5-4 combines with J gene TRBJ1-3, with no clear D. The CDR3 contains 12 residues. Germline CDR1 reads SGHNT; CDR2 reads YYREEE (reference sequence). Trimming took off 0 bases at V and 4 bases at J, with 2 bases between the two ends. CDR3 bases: TGTGCCAGCAGCTTGGACGGAAACACCATATATTTT. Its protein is CASSLDGNTIYF. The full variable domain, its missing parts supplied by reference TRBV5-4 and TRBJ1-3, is ETGVTQSPTHLIKTRGQQVTLRCSSQSGHNTVSWYQQALGQGPQFIFQYYREEENGRGNFPPRFSGLQFPNYSSELNVNALELDDSALYLCASSLDGNTIYFGEGSWLTVV.

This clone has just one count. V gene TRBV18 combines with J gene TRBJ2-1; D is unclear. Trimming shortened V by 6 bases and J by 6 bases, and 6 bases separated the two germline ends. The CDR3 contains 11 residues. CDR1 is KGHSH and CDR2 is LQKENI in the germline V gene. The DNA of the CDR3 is TGTGCCAGCTCCCTGGCCAATGAGCAGTTCTTC. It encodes CASSLANEQFF.

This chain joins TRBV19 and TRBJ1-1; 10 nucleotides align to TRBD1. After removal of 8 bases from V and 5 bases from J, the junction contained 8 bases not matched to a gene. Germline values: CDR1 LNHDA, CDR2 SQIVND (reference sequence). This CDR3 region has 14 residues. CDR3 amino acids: CASSSTGGRTEAFF. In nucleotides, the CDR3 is TGTGCCAGTTCATCGACAGGGGGCCGGACTGAAGCTTTCTTT.

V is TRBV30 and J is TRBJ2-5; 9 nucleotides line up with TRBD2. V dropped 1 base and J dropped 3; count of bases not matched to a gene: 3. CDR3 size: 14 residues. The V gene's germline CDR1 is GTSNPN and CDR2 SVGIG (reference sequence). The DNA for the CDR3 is TGTGCCTGGAGTGGTGGCGGGAGGGAAGAGACCCAGTACTTC. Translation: CAWSGGGREETQYF.

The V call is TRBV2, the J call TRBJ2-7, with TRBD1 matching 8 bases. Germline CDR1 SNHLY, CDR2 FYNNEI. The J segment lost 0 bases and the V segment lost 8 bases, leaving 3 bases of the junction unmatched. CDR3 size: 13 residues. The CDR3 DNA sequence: TGTGCCAGCGGGGACAGGAGCTCCTACGAGCAGTACTTC. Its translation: CASGDRSSYEQYF. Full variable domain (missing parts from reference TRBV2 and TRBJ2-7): EPEVTQTPSHQVTQMGQEVILRCVPISNHLYFYWYRQILGQKVEFLVSFYNNEISEKSEIFDDQFSVERPDGSNFTLKIRSTKLEDSAMYFCASGDRSSYEQYFGPGTRLTVT.

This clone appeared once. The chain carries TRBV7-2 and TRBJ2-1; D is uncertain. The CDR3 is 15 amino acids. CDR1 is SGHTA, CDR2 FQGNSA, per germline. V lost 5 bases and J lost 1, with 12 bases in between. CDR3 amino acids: CASSISRVSYNEQFF. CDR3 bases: TGTGCCAGCAGCATATCCCGGGTATCCTACAATGAGCAGTTCTTC.

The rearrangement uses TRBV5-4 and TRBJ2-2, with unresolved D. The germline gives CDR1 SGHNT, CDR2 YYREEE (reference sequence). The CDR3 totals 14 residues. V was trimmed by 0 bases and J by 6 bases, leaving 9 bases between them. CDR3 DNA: TGTGCCAGCAGCTTGGACCGTTCACCCGGGGAGCTGTTTTTT. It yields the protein CASSLDRSPGELFF.

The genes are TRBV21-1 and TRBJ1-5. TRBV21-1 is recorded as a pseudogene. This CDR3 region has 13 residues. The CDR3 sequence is CASTVIRGQPQHF. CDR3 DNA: TGTGCCAGCACCGTGATACGGGGTCAGCCCCAGCATTTT.

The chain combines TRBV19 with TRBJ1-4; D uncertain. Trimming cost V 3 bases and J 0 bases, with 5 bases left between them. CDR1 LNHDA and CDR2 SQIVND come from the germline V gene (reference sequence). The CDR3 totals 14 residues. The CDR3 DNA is TGTGCCAGTAGTATTACCGCAACTAATGAAAAACTGTTTTTT. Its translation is CASSITATNEKLFF.

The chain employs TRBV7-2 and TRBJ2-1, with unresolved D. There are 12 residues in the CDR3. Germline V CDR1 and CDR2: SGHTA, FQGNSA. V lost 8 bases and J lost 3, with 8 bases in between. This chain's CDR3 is CASEMGYNEQFF. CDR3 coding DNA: TGTGCCAGCGAAATGGGCTACAATGAGCAGTTCTTC. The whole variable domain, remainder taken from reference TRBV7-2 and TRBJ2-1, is GAGVSQSPSNKVTEKGKDVELRCDPISGHTALYWYRQSLGQGLEFLIYFQGNSAPDKSGLPSDRFSAERTGGSVSTLTIQRTQQEDSAVYLCASEMGYNEQFFGPGTRLTVL.

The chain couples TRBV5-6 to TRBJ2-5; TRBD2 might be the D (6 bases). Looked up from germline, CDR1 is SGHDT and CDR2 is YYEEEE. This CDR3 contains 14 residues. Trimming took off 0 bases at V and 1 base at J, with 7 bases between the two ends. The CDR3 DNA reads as TGTGCCAGCAGCTTGGTCGGGGGCCAAGAGACCCAGTACTTC. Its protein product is CASSLVGGQETQYF.